The 13 T cell receptor beta chains in this list originate from one sample, sequenced in a study of T cell repertoires in cytomegalovirus infection. TCRdb re-called the reads with MiXCR, one entry per CDR3 protein. The repertoire consists of a few hundred thousand distinct CDR3 sequences, with under 55% occurring once and the leading ten covering around 45%. Which antigens these TCRs recognize remains unknown. The material was cultured PBMCs, obtained from culture after CMV antigen stimulation. All receptors come from a human donor in good health (CMV status not recorded). Some clones in this sample may be carry-over from other donors' samples.

The chain carries TRBV4-1 and TRBJ2-3; possible D gene TRBD2, 6 bases. The germline V and J ends were trimmed by 4 bases and 4 bases, with 15 bases remaining between them. The CDR3 is 15 amino acids. CDR1 and CDR2 from the germline V gene are MGHRA and YSYEKL. The CDR3 region is CASSPIAGDSDTQYF. DNA of the CDR3: TGCGCCAGCAGCCCTATCGCCGGGGACTCAGATACGCAGTATTTT.

The chain links TRBV20-1 to TRBJ2-1; 10 positions agree with TRBD2. Germline V gene sequence: CDR1 DFQATT, CDR2 SNEGSKA (reference sequence). This CDR3 comprises 16 residues. Unmatched junction bases numbered 11, after V lost 1 base and J lost 8 bases. The CDR3 region has the DNA TGCAGTGCTAGAGGTGCCCTAGCGGGAGTTTTCTATGAGCAGTTCTTC. The encoded protein is CSARGALAGVFYEQFF.

The CDR3 loop is CASSLSDKNIQYF. In nucleotides, the CDR3 is TGTGCCAGCAGTTTGTCAGACAAAAACATTCAGTACTTC. The chain combines TRBV28 with TRBJ2-4; D is ambiguous. The CDR3 has 13 amino acids. The germline gives CDR1 MDHEN, CDR2 SYDVKM. V was trimmed by 3 bases and J by 3 bases, leaving 6 bases between them.

The chain has TRBV20-1 and TRBJ2-2; TRBD2 matches at 11 bases. CDR1 and CDR2 (germline): DFQATT, SNEGSKA (reference sequence). The CDR3 covers 16 residues. Unmatched junction bases numbered 5, after V lost 3 bases and J lost 2 bases. The CDR3 reads CSARSGLADNTGELFF. CDR3 in DNA: TGCAGTGCTAGGTCGGGACTAGCGGATAACACCGGGGAGCTGTTTTTT.

This chain joins TRBV20-1 and TRBJ2-3, with 11 nucleotides matching TRBD1. The germline CDR1 and CDR2 sequences are DFQATT and SNEGSKA (reference sequence). This CDR3 is 13 amino acids long. V shed 3 bases, J shed 5 bases, and the junction held 1 base outside the gene matches. The DNA for the CDR3 is TGCAGTGCTAGGGACAGGGGGCGAGATACGCAGTATTTT. Protein: CSARDRGRDTQYF.

The chain is built from TRBV25-1 and TRBJ2-3; 7 bases fit TRBD2. The V gene's germline CDR1 is MGHDK and CDR2 SYGVNS. This CDR3 has 13 amino acids. The CDR3 here is CAIGEGSGDTQYF. The CDR3, as DNA: TGTGCAATCGGGGAGGGGTCAGGTGATACGCAGTATTTT.

The V and J genes are TRBV12-3 or TRBV12-4 and TRBJ1-1; D call uncertain. The length of the CDR3 is 14 residues. V was trimmed by 0 bases and J by 8 bases, leaving 13 bases between them. The CDR3 loop is CASSLALGPQEAFF. The CDR3 coding sequence is TGTGCCAGCAGTTTAGCGCTTGGGCCACAGGAAGCTTTCTTT.

A few counts support this clonotype. Mismatch with germline at one junction end may stem from a read error. The chain combines TRBV20-1 with TRBJ1-4; TRBD1 might be the D (6 bases). The CDR3 is made up of 15 amino acids. Germline V gene sequence: CDR1 DFQATT, CDR2 SNEGSKA (reference sequence). CDR3 DNA sequence: TGCAGTGCCAGAGGGAGGACAGCAACTAATGAAAAACTGTTTTTT. Translated, it gives CSARGRTATNEKLFF.

This clonotype showed up just a few times. The rearrangement joins TRBV12-3 or TRBV12-4 to TRBJ1-5; maybe TRBD1 (5 bases). There are 13 residues in the CDR3. Trimming shortened V by 3 bases and J by 9 bases, and 12 bases separated the two germline ends. CDR3 protein: CASSFTGVGPQHF. CDR3 bases: TGTGCCAGCAGTTTTACGGGGGTAGGGCCCCAGCATTTT.

The chain employs TRBV7-4 and TRBJ2-2, with 9 positions matching TRBD1. The CDR3 runs 19 residues. Per germline, CDR1 SGHVT and CDR2 SQSDAQ. V trimming: 5 bases; J trimming: 0 bases; junction bases outside the gene matches: 13. CDR3 in DNA: TGTGCCAGCAGCCCGGGACAGGGTCCCCATCTTTCGAACACCGGGGAGCTGTTTTTT. It yields the protein CASSPGQGPHLSNTGELFF.

The V gene is TRBV6-2 or TRBV6-3, the J gene TRBJ1-4; D is unresolved. The germline V gene encodes CDR1 MNHEY and CDR2 SVGEGT. V shed 6 bases and J shed 5 bases, with 13 bases lying between them. The CDR3 runs to 14 residues. For the CDR3, the DNA is TGTGCCAGCAGCCAAAACCTCAAGAATGAAAAACTGTTTTTT. Translation gives CASSQNLKNEKLFF.

This clonotype has only a few counts. V and J are TRBV4-3 and TRBJ2-7; 8 nucleotides line up with TRBD2. Per the germline V gene, CDR1 is LGHNA and CDR2 is YSLEER. The CDR3 is 19 amino acids. After removal of 1 base from V and 2 bases from J, the junction contained 16 bases not matched to a gene. For the CDR3, the DNA is TGCGCCAGCAGCCAAGTGGCTGGACCCACTAGCGGCAACACCTACGAGCAGTACTTC. This sequence encodes CASSQVAGPTSGNTYEQYF.

This chain joins TRBV4-2 and TRBJ1-5, with D tentatively TRBD1 (5 bases). V shed 1 base and J shed 7 bases, with 11 bases lying between them. The CDR3 length is 14 residues. Germline loops: CDR1 LGHNA, CDR2 YNFKEQ. The CDR3 nucleotides read TGTGCCAGCAGCCAAGTGGGGCTCGGACAGCCCCAGCATTTT. The encoded protein is CASSQVGLGQPQHF.